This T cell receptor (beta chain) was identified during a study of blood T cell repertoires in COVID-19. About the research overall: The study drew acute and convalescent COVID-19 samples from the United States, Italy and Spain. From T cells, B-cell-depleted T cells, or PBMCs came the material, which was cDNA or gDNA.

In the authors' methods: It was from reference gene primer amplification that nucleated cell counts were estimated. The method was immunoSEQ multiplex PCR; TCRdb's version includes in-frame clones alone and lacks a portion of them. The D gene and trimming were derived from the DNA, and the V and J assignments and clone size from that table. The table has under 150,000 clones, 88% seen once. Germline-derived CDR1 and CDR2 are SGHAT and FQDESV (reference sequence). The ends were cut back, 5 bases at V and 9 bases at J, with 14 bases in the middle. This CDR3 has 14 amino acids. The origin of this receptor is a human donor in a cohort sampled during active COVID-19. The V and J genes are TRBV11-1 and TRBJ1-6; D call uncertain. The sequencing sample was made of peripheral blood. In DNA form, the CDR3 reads TGTGCCAGCAGCGACCGGGAGAACTTTTCACCCCTCCACTTT. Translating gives CASSDRENFSPLHF.